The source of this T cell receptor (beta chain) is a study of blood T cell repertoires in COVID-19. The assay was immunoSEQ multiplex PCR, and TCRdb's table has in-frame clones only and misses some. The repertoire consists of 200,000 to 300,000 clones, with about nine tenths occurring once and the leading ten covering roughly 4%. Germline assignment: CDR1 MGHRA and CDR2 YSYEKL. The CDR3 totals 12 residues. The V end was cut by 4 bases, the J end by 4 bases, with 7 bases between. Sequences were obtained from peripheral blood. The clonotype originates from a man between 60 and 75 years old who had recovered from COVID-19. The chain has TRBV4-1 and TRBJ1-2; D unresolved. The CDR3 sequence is CASSLPGYGYTF. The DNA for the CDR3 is TGCGCCAGCAGCCTTCCGGGCTATGGCTACACCTTC.